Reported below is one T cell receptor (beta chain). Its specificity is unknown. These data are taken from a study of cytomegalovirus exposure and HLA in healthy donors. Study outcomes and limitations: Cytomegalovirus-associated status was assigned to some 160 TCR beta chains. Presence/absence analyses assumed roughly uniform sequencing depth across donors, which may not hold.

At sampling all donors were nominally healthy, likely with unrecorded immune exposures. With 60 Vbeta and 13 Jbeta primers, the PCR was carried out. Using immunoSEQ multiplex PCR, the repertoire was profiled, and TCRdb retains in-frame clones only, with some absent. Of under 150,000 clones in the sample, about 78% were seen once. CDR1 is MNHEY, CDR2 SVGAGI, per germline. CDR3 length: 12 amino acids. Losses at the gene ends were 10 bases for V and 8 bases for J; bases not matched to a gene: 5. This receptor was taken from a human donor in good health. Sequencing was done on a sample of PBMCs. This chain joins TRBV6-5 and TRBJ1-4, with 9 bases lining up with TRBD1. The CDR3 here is CATGQGFEKLFF. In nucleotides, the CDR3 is TGTGCCACGGGACAGGGTTTCGAAAAACTGTTTTTT.